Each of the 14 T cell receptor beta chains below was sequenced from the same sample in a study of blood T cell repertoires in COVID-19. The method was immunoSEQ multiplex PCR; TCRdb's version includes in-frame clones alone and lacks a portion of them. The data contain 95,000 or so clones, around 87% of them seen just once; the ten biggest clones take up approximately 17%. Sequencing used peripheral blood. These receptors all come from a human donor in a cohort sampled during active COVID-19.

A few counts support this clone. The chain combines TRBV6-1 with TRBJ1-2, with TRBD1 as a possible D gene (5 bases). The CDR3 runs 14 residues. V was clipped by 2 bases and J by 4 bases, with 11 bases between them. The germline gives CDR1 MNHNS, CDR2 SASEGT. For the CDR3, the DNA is TGTGCCAGCAGTGAATTGGGGCCCCTCTATGGCTACACCTTC. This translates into CASSELGPLYGYTF.

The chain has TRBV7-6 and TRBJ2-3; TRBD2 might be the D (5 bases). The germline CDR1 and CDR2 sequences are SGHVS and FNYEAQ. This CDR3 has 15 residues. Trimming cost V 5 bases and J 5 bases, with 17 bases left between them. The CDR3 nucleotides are TGTGCCAGCAGCCAGGACCGGTATGGAGGAGATACGCAGTATTTT. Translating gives CASSQDRYGGDTQYF.

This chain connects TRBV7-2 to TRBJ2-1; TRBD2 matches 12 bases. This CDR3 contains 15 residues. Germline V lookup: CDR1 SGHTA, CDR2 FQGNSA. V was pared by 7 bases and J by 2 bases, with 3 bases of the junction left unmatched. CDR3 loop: CASTSSGGAYNEQFF. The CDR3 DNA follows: TGTGCCAGCACCTCTAGCGGGGGGGCCTACAATGAGCAGTTCTTC.

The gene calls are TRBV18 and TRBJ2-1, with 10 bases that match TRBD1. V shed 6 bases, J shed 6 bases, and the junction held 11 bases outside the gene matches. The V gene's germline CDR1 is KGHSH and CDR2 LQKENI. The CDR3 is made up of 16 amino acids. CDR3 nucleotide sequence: TGTGCCAGCTCTCCGAATGACAGGGGGCGCGCCAATGAGCAGTTCTTC. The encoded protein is CASSPNDRGRANEQFF.

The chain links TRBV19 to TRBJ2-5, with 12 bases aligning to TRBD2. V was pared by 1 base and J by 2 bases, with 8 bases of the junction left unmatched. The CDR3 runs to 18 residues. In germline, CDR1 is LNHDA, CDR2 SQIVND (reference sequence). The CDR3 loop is CASSIASGGAWSQETQYF. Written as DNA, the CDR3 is TGTGCCAGTAGTATAGCTAGCGGGGGGGCTTGGTCGCAAGAGACCCAGTACTTC. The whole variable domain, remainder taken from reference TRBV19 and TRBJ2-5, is DGGITQSPKYLFRKEGQNVTLSCEQNLNHDAMYWYRQDPGQGLRLIYYSQIVNDFQKGDIAEGYSVSREKKESFPLTVTSAQKNPTAFYLCASSIASGGAWSQETQYFGPGTRLLVL.

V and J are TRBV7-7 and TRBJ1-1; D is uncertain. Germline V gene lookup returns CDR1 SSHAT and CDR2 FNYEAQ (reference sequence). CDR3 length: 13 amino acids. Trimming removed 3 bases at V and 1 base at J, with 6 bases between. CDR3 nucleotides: TGTGCCAGCAGCTTTAGCGAGAACACTGAAGCTTTCTTT. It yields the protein CASSFSENTEAFF. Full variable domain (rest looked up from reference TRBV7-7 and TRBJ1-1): GAGVSQSPRYKVTKRGQDVTLRCDPISSHATLYWYQQALGQGPEFLTYFNYEAQPDKSGLPSDRFSAERPEGSISTLTIQRTEQRDSAMYRCASSFSENTEAFFGQGTRLTVV.

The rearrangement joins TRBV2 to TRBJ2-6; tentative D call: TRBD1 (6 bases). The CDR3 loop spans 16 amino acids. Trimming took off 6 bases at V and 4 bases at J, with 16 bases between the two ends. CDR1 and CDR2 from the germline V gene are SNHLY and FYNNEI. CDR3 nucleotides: TGTGCCAGCAGGGGGACACCCGAGCCGGGGGCCAACGTCCTGACTTTC. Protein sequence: CASRGTPEPGANVLTF.

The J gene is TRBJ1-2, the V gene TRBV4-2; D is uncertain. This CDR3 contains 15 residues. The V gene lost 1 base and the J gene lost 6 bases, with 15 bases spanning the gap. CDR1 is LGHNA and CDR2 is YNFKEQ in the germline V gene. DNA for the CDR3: TGTGCCAGCAGCCAAGGCGGGTTCTATCGGGATGGCTACACCTTC. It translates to CASSQGGFYRDGYTF.

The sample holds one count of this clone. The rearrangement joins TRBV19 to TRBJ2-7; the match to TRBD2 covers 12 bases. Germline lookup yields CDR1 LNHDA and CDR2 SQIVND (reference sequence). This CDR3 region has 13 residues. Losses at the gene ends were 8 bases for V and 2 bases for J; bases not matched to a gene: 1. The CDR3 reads CASRTSGTYEQYF. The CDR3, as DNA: TGTGCCAGTCGGACTAGCGGGACCTACGAGCAGTACTTC.

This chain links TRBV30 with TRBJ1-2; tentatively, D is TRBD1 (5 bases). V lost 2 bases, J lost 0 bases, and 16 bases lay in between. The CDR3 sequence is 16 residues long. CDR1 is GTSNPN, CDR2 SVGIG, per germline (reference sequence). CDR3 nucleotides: TGTGCCTGGAGTCCCCGACAGAACCCCTCTAACTATGGCTACACCTTC. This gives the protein CAWSPRQNPSNYGYTF.

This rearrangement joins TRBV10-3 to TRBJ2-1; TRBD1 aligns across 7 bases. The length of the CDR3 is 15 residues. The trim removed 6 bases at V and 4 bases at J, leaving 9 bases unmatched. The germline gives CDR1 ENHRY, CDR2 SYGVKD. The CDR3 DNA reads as TGTGCCATCAGCACACAGGGGATGAGGTACAATGAGCAGTTCTTC. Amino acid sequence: CAISTQGMRYNEQFF.

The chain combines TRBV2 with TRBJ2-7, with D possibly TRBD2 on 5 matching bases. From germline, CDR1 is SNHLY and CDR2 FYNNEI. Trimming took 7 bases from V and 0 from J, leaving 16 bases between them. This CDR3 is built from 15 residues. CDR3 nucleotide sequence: TGTGCCAGCACGGCGAGGGTTATCAGCTCCTACGAGCAGTACTTC. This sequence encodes CASTARVISSYEQYF.

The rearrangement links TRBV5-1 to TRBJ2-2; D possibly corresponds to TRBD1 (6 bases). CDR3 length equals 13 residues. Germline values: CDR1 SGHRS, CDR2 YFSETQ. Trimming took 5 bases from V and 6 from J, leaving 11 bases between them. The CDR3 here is CASRQGAPGELFF. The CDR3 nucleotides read TGCGCCAGCAGACAGGGCGCTCCCGGGGAGCTGTTTTTT.

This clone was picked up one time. The CDR3 loop is CASKDDRVHGYTF. In DNA form, the CDR3 reads TGTGCCAGCAAAGACGACAGGGTGCATGGCTACACCTTC. The rearrangement uses TRBV12-3 or TRBV12-4 and TRBJ1-2; 7 nucleotides line up with TRBD1. The CDR3 contains 13 residues. Trimming removed 7 bases from V and 6 bases from J; junction bases left unmatched: 8.